This entry features one TCR beta chain sequence. Its cognate antigen is unknown. The assay was immunoSEQ multiplex PCR, and TCRdb's table has in-frame clones only and misses some. This table holds over 90,000 clones, around 90% found once. This sample was included in a study of siplizumab effects on memory and regulatory T cells. CDR3 length: 16 residues. The V and J ends lost 4 bases and 4 bases, in that order; junction bases with no gene match: 5. Germline CDR1 is LGHNA and CDR2 is YNFKEQ. Study findings and constraints: The study found that mappable alloreactive CD4+ clones averaged roughly 69% Treg-derived with siplizumab and around 30% in controls. Many proliferating CD4+ or CD8+ clones remained unclassified. Roughly 75-96% of them could not be assigned either a naive or a memory phenotype.

The chain joins TRBV4-2 to TRBJ2-2, with 11 bases lining up with TRBD1. The sequence derives from a human donor in good health. The sample taken for sequencing was CD4+ T cells sorted from blood. This chain's CDR3 is CASSLDRGRSTGELFF. The CDR3 bases are TGTGCCAGCAGCCTGGACAGGGGGCGAAGCACCGGGGAGCTGTTTTTT.